A selection of T cell receptor beta chains follows, all from one sample in a study of T-cell memory formation after mild COVID-19. TCRdb itself ran the 5' RACE reads through MiXCR, one entry per CDR3 protein. The sample lists approximately 570,000 distinct CDR3 sequences; about a sixth were seen once. Sequenced material: PBMCs or a T cell subset sorted from them (not recorded which). These receptors were collected from an adult woman who had mild COVID-19 (a few samples of this study predate the infection). Cell type and time point are not known. Both conserved end residues are part of each CDR3. Not every row has a clone size; where given, it reads once, few, many or a size class.

abundance	len	v_gene	CDR3aa
-	20	TRBV24-1	CATGGGGLRLGGPGLNEQFF
-	15	TRBV7-2	CASSLNAQANTEAFF
-	16	TRBV4-1	CASSQGPGLVYNEQFF
-	11	TRBV21-1	CASPTVNEQFF
-	16	TRBV7-9	CASSTTVGQGNYEQFF
few	16	TRBV2	CASITTLAGGDGEQYF
-	13	TRBV6-5	CASSPMTGAGYTF
-	15	TRBV19	CASKRTHYDSYEQYF
-	15	TRBV6-6	CASSYRGGGQETQYF
-	16	TRBV5-1	CASSFLAGVPTDTQYF
few	15	TRBV6-1	CASSEQGEGNQPQHF
few	15	TRBV24-1	CATSDFRGWNNEQFF
-	18	TRBV4-3	CASSQGPKGDSGANVLTF
-	18	TRBV6-1	CASSPFLGLAGVYNEQFF
few	15	TRBV20-1	CSARDRERSYNEQFF
-	12	TRBV6-6	CASSFDRGEQYF
-	13	TRBV7-9	CASSLGGSHGYTF
few	14	TRBV30	CAWTSGLGTDTQYF
-	14	TRBV15	CATSFGGADETQYF
few	13	TRBV20-1	CSAEFPSNYGYTF
few	14	TRBV10-3	CAISESGGAGELFF
-	13	TRBV12-3/TRBV12-4	CASSFRSSQPQHF
few	16	TRBV6-5	CASSYLRTDNTGELFF
-	15	TRBV7-9	CASSFQEFSIETQYF
-	13	TRBV19	CASSPGAGYEQYF
few	15	TRBV2	CASKERQAGRTEAFF
-	15	TRBV7-9	CASSFDRKPHTEAFF
few	16	TRBV7-2	CASSLGSGGPGGELFF
-	12	TRBV2	CASKVYTYEQYF
many	16	TRBV7-7	CASSLEGTSPVNEQFF
-	18	TRBV4-3	CASSQDAASGLSYNEQFF
-	14	TRBV4-2	CASSQASSDNEQFF
-	17	TRBV4-1	CASSQDKAGGGQETQYF
many	18	TRBV3-1	CASSQDALAASSYNEQFF
-	19	TRBV7-6	CASSSSGQGTLFYNSPLHF
-	14	TRBV7-3	CASSLTAMTGEQFF
-	15	TRBV27	CASSLYRDMYYGYTF
-	15	TRBV9	CASSETGMSGNTIYF
few	14	TRBV7-2	CASSLAGVTTEAFF
-	18	TRBV7-8	CASSSLISGTRSNQPQHF
-	14	TRBV5-1	CASREQGAYTEAFF
-	15	TRBV4-1	CASSQVIGVTDTQYF
few	13	TRBV7-2	CASSPRTVGGYTF
-	16	TRBV12-3/TRBV12-4	CASSPGLAGVPGELFF
few	14	TRBV7-2	CASSPPGYGNEQFF
-	16	TRBV5-5	CASSARTGPSGNTIYF
-	13	TRBV27	CASSSLTGYEQYF
many	14	TRBV4-2	CASSPGTPPYEQYF
many	13	TRBV20-1	CSASLAGLETQYF
-	13	TRBV19	CAASAGGANVLTF
-	17	TRBV7-2	CASSLERAGGLTDTQYF
many	13	TRBV5-1	CASSLGGATEAFF
-	14	TRBV4-3	CASSQGQQNYGYTF
-	15	TRBV12-3/TRBV12-4	CASSSGTSGLNEQFF
few	15	TRBV14	CASSQDWGVKNIQYF
few	16	TRBV3-1	CASSQDPGRPTYEQYF
-	14	TRBV5-1	CASKLTVSSDEQYF